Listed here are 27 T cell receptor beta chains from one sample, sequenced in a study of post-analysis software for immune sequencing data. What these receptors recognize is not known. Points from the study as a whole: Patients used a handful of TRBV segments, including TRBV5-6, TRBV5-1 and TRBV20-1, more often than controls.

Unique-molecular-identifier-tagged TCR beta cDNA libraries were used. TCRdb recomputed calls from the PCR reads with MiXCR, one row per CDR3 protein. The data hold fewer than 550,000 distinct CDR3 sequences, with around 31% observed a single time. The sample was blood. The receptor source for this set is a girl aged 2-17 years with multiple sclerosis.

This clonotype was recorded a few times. The CDR3 loop reads CASGTGRGETQYF. The CDR3 DNA reads TGTGCCAGCGGGACAGGAAGAGGAGAGACCCAGTACTTC. This chain joins TRBV2 and TRBJ2-5, with 8 nucleotides matching TRBD1. Germline V gene sequence: CDR1 SNHLY, CDR2 FYNNEI. The J segment lost 4 bases and the V segment lost 8 bases, leaving 6 bases of the junction unmatched. The length of the CDR3 is 13 residues.

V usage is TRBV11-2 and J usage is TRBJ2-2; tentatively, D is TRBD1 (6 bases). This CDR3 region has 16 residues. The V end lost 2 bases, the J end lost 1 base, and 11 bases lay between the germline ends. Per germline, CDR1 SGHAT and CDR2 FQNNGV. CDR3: CASSLIRGGNTGELFF. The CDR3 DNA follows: TGTGCCAGCAGCTTAATAAGAGGGGGGAACACCGGGGAGCTGTTTTTT.

CDR3 region: CASSARLSPYGYTF. In DNA, the CDR3 is TGTGCCAGCTCAGCCAGACTCTCTCCTTATGGCTACACCTTC. The chain joins TRBV6-5 to TRBJ1-2; D unresolved. V was trimmed by 8 bases and J by 5 bases, leaving 18 bases between them. The CDR3 sequence is 14 residues long. From germline, CDR1 is MNHEY and CDR2 SVGAGI.

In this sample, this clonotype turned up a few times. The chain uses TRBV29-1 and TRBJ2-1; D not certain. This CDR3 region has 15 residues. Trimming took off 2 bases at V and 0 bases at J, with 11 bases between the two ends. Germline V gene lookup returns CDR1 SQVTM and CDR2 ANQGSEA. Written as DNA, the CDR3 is TGCAGCGTTGAAAAGGGTCCGAGCTCCTACAATGAGCAGTTCTTC. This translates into CSVEKGPSSYNEQFF.

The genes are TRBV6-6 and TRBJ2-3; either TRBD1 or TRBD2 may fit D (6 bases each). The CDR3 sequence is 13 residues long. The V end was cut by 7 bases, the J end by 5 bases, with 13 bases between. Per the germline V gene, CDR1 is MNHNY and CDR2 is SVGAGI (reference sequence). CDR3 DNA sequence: TGTGCCAGCAAGGGGGGCCGAATAGATACGCAGTATTTT. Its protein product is CASKGGRIDTQYF.

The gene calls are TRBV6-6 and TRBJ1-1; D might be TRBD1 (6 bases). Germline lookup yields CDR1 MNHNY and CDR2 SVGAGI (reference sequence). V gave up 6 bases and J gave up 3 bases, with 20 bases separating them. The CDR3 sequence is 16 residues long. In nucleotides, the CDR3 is TGTGCCAGCAGCCTCGGGACATCCTTCGAGGACACTGAAGCTTTCTTT. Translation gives CASSLGTSFEDTEAFF.

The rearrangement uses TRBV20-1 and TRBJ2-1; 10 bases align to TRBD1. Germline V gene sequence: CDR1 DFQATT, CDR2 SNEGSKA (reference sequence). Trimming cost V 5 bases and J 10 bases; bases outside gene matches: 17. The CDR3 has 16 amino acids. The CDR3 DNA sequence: TGCAGTGCTTCGTCCGGGACAGGGGTAGGTCGGAGGGAGCAGTTCTTC. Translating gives CSASSGTGVGRREQFF.

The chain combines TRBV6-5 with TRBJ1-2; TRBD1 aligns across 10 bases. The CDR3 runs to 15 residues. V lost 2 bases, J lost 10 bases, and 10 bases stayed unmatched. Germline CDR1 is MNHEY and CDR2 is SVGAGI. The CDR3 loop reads CASSYGSEGQGTYTF. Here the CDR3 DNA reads TGTGCCAGCAGTTACGGTTCTGAGGGACAGGGGACCTACACCTTC.

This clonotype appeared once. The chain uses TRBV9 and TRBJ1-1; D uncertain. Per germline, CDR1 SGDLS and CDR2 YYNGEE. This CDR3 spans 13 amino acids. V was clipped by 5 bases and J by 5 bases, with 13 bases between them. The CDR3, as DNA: TGTGCCAGCAGAGCGCTGACTGGAACTGAAGCTTTCTTT. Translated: CASRALTGTEAFF. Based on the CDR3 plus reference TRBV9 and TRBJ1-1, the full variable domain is DSGVTQTPKHLITATGQRVTLRCSPRSGDLSVYWYQQSLDQGLQFLIQYYNGEERAKGNILERFSAQQFPDLHSELNLSSLELGDSALYFCASRALTGTEAFFGQGTRLTVV.

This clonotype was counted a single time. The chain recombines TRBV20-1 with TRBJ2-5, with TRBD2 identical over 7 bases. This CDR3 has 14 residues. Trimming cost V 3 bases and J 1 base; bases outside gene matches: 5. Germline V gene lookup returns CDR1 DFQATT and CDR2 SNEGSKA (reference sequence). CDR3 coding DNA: TGCAGTGCTAGGGCGAGACTAGCCCAAGAGACCCAGTACTTC. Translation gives CSARARLAQETQYF.

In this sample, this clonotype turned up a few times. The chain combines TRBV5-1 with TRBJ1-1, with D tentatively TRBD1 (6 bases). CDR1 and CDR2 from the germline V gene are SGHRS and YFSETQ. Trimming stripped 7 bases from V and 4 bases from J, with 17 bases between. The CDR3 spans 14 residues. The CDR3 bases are TGCGCCAGCGTCCGGGGGGCCGAGAGCACTGAAGCTTTCTTT. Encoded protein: CASVRGAESTEAFF.

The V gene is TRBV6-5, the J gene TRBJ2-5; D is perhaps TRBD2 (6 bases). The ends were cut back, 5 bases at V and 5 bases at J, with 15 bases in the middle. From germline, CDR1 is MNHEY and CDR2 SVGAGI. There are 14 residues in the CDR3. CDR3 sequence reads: CASSEAGTSETQYF. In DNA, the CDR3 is TGTGCCAGCAGTGAAGCCGGGACTTCGGAGACCCAGTACTTC.

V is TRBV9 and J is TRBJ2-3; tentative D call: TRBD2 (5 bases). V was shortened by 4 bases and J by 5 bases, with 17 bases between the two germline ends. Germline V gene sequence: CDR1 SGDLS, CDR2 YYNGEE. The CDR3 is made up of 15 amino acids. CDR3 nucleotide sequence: TGTGCCAGCAGCCCTCTCCTTGGGGAGATAGATACGCAGTATTTT. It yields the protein CASSPLLGEIDTQYF.

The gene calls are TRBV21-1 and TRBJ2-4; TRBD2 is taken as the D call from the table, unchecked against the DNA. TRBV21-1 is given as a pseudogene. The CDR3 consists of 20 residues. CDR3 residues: CASSNRASGATRRAKNIQYF. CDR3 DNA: TGTGCCAGCAGCAATCGGGCTAGCGGGGCCACACGGAGGGCCAAAAACATTCAGTACTTC.

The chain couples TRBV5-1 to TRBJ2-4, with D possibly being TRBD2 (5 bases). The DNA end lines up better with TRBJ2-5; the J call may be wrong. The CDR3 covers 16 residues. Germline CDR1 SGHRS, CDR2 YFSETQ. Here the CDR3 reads CASSPYRAGTRETQYF. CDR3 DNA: TGCGCCAGCAGCCCCTACCGGGCGGGTACTAGGGAGACCCAGTACTTC.

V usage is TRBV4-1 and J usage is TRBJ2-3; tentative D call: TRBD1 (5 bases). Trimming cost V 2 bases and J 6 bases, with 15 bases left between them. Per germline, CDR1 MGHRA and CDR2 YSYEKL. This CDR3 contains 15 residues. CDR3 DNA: TGCGCCAGCAGCCAAAGGTCCTCGAACAGGGATACGCAGTATTTT. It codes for CASSQRSSNRDTQYF.

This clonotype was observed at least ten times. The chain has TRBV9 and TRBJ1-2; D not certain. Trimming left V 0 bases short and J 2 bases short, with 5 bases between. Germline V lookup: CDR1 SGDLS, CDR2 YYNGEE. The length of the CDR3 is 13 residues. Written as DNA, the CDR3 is TGTGCCAGCAGCGTAGAACAAAACTATGGCTACACCTTC. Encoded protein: CASSVEQNYGYTF.

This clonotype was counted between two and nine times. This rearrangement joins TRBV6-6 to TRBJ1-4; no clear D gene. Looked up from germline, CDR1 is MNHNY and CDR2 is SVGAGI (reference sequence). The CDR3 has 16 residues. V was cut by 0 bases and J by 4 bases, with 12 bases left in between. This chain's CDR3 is CASSYSNRGFNEKLFF. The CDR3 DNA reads TGTGCCAGCAGTTACTCGAATCGGGGATTTAATGAAAAACTGTTTTTT.

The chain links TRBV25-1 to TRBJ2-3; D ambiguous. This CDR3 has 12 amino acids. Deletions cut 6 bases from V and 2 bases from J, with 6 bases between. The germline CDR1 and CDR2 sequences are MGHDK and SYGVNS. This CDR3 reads CASRLNTDTQYF. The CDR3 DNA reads TGTGCCAGCAGATTAAACACAGATACGCAGTATTTT.

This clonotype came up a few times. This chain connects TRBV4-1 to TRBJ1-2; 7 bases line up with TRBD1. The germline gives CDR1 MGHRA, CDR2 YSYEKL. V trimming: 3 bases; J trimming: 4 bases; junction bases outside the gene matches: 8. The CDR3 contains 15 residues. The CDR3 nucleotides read TGCGCCAGCAGCCAGTCACAGGGGAGGGGCTATGGCTACACCTTC. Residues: CASSQSQGRGYGYTF.

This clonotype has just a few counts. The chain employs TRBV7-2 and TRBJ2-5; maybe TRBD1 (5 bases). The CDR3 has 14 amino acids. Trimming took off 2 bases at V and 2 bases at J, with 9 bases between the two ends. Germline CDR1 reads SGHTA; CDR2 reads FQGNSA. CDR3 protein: CASSLQGRQETQYF. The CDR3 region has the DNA TGTGCCAGCAGCTTACAGGGCCGACAAGAGACCCAGTACTTC.

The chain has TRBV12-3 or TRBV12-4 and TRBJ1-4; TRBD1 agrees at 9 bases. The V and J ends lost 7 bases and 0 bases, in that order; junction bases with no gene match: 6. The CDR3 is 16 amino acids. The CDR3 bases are TGTGCCAGCACCATGACAGGGGGAGCAACTAATGAAAAACTGTTTTTT. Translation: CASTMTGGATNEKLFF.

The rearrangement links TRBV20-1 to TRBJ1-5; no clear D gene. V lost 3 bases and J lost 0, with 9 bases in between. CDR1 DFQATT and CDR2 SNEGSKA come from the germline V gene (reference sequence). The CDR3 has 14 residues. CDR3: CSASAVNSNQPQHF. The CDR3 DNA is TGCAGTGCTAGTGCGGTAAATAGCAATCAGCCCCAGCATTTT.

This chain's CDR3 is CSARSRAGIYGYTF. In DNA form, the CDR3 reads TGCAGTGCTAGATCTCGGGCAGGGATCTATGGCTACACCTTC. J is TRBJ1-2 and V is TRBV20-1, with a possible D match to TRBD1 (5 bases). The CDR3 is 14 residues long. CDR1 and CDR2 from the germline V gene are DFQATT and SNEGSKA (reference sequence). The V end was cut by 2 bases, the J end by 4 bases, with 14 bases between.

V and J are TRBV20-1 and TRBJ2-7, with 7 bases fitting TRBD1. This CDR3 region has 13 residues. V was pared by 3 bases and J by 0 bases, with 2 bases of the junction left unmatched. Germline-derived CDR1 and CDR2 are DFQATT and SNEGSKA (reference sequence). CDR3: CSARTGSSYEQYF. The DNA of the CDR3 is TGCAGTGCTAGGACAGGGAGCTCCTACGAGCAGTACTTC.

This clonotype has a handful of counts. CDR3 bases: TGCGCCAGCAGCTTGGATGGCGCTGGCGGTGGCTACACCTTC. Residues: CASSLDGAGGGYTF. This chain joins TRBV5-1 and TRBJ1-2; D not certain. Germline values: CDR1 SGHRS, CDR2 YFSETQ. The CDR3 sequence is 14 residues long. V shed 0 bases and J shed 7 bases, with 13 bases lying between them.

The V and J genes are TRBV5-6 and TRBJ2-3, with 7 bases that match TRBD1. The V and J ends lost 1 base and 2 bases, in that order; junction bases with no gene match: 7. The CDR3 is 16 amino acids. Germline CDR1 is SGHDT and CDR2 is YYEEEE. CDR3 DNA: TGTGCCAGCAGCTTGACCCGACAGGGTGTCACAGATACGCAGTATTTT. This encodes CASSLTRQGVTDTQYF.